The clone carrying this T cell receptor beta chain occurred a few times. Its antigen is unidentified. This specimen belongs to a study of T cell repertoires in cytomegalovirus infection. TCRdb re-called the reads with MiXCR, one entry per CDR3 protein. Of more than 650,000 distinct CDR3 sequences in the sample, 35% were seen once. Study-wide findings and caveats: HLA-C-restricted, CMV-specific TCR beta clonotypes were dominant ex vivo.

This clonotype was sampled from a human donor in good health (CMV status not recorded). Some clones in this sample may be carry-over from other donors' samples. The sample taken for sequencing was PBMCs.

CDR3 protein: CASSLLQGSETQYF. Here the CDR3 DNA reads TGTGCCAGCAGCCTTTTACAGGGATCAGAGACCCAGTACTTC. V and J are TRBV14 and TRBJ2-5; perhaps TRBD1 as D (6 bases). CDR1 is SGHDN, CDR2 FVKESK, per germline. CDR3 size: 14 residues. The V end lost 4 bases, the J end lost 4 bases, and 13 bases lay between the germline ends.